This T cell receptor (beta chain) was found in a study of cytomegalovirus exposure and HLA in healthy donors. Study-wide findings and caveats: Rare TCR sequences dominated, though some public TCRs recurred in many donors. In an earlier analysis, productive rearrangement rates for most beta V segments clustered near 87% or 30%. The authors later found most CMV-associated TCR beta chains appeared HLA-restricted.

There are 17 residues in the CDR3. V lost 3 bases and J lost 2, with 19 bases in between. Germline-derived CDR1 and CDR2 are LNHNV and YYDKDF (reference sequence). PCR involved 60 Vbeta and 13 Jbeta primers. Clones were sequenced by immunoSEQ multiplex PCR, and TCRdb holds only the in-frame ones, with some missing. Of roughly 160,000 clones listed, approximately 80% are singletons. Details on this clone: What it recognizes is unknown.

This receptor was identified in a man aged 25-45 years in good health and CMV-seronegative. The sequenced material came from PBMCs. V gene TRBV15 combines with J gene TRBJ1-2, with no clear D. The CDR3 DNA reads as TGTGCCACCAGCAGCTCCCGCCTGTCGGTTTCCAACTATGGCTACACCTTC. It translates to CATSSSRLSVSNYGYTF.